The present TCR beta chain was sequenced within a study of T cells in women clearing cervical HPV infection. Overall study context: For cases, blood was sampled a median around 150 days after lesion detection, interquartile range roughly 80 to 200 days. With HLA typing for only a few women, HLA confounding remains possible.

The assay was immunoSEQ multiplex PCR, and TCRdb's table has in-frame clones only and misses some. Recorded for this sample: tens of thousands of clones. CDR1 and CDR2 (germline): SGHRS, YFSETQ. The CDR3 consists of 16 residues. Trimming stripped 4 bases from V and 0 bases from J, with 16 bases between. Dot-blot hybridization genotyped cervical HPV amplified with MY09/MY11 PCR. As for this clone: The read ends 3 residues shy of where the CDR3 ends; the end is completed using the germline J gene.

The clonotype was recovered from a woman aged 18 to 75 with a cervical HPV16 infection that either progressed to CIN3+ or cleared (not recorded which). This rearrangement joins TRBV5-1 to TRBJ1-1; possible D gene TRBD1, 6 bases. Sequences were obtained from blood buffy coat. The part of the CDR3 DNA that was read is TGCGCCAGCAGCCGCCGCGGGGGCGACGTGAACACTGAA. This gives the protein CASSRRGGDVNTE. The full CDR3 is CASSRRGGDVNTEAFF.